This TCR beta chain was documented in a study of CD8 T cells in ankylosing spondylitis. Findings of the study overall: Roughly eight highly homologous variants made up a TCR beta motif that seemed to typify ankylosing spondylitis blood. Disease-linked clones reportedly showed significant enrichment in matched ankylosing spondylitis synovial fluid. The disease-linked clones had a CD8+ phenotype and low blood frequencies. Earlier literature documents some of the motif variants in reactive arthritis synovial fluid and blood.

Germline lookup yields CDR1 SGHAT and CDR2 FQNNGV. V lost 5 bases to trimming and J lost 7 bases, with 12 bases between them. The CDR3 totals 13 residues. This clonotype was detected ten times or more. What it recognizes is unknown. Each TCR beta library was made by quantitative 5'-RACE that incorporated molecular barcodes. TCRdb itself ran the 5' RACE reads through MiXCR, one entry per CDR3 protein. The data contain some 220,000 distinct CDR3 sequences, 6% to 8.5% of them singletons. The chain links TRBV11-2 to TRBJ2-1; maybe TRBD1 (5 bases). The origin of this receptor is a male donor with ankylosing spondylitis. Sequencing was performed on blood, either unsorted or a sorted T cell fraction (not recorded which). The CDR3 region has the DNA TGTGCCAGCAGCCCGGACATTGGGAATGAGCAGTTCTTC. It is translated as CASSPDIGNEQFF.